This T cell receptor (beta chain) came from a study of T-cell reconstitution after alpha-beta-depleted transplantation in children. This CDR3 is built from 17 residues. V lost 4 bases to trimming and J lost 6 bases; unmatched junction nucleotides: 10. CDR1 and CDR2 from the germline V gene are LGHNA and YSLEER. General study points: The high TCRbeta diversity at day 60 in some patients came from surviving recipient T cells and thymic progenitors. Reported findings indicate that, about two months after transplant, alpha-beta T cells came from several hundred expanded clones, which were derived from non-depleted graft cells. Newly made T cells mostly supplied T-cell counts and diversity one year after transplant.

TCRbeta library construction was performed incorporating unique molecular identifiers. TCRdb passed the PCR reads through MiXCR, listing each CDR3 protein once. The sample holds 65,000 to 70,000 distinct CDR3 sequences, 4.9% seen once. This clonotype was detected ten times or more. Antigen unknown. This TCR came from a boy less than two years old who had a stem cell transplant for acute myeloid leukemia, so the T cells may come from the graft donor. The chain combines TRBV4-3 with TRBJ2-2, with 11 bases identical to TRBD2. This material consisted of PBMCs, mostly from graft donor cells, taken 180 days after TCRalphabeta/CD19-depleted stem cell transplant. In DNA, the CDR3 is TGCGCCAGCAGCCTGTCTGCTAGCGGGGGGCGGTCCGGGGAGCTGTTTTTT. Amino acids: CASSLSASGGRSGELFF.